The clone carrying this TCR beta chain was seen repeatedly, ten times or more. Its antigen is still unknown. Germline is not matched at one junction end, which may reflect a read error. These data are taken from a study of T cells after yellow fever vaccination. The study, taken as a whole, reports: Within FACS-sorted repertoires, abundant clonotypes contaminating from the bulk population could be present.

One entry per CDR3 protein results from TCRdb running MiXCR on the 5' RACE reads. The profile shows approximately 330,000 distinct CDR3 sequences, roughly an eighth of them singletons. CDR1 is SGHRS and CDR2 is YFSETQ in the germline V gene. The CDR3 loop spans 13 amino acids. The sequence was collected from a man in his late teens or twenties who received the YFV17D yellow fever vaccine. The rearrangement uses TRBV5-1 and TRBJ1-2, with D hard to call. The sample consisted of CD4+ T cells sorted from PBMCs, taken 15 days after the yellow fever booster vaccination. DNA of the CDR3: TGTGCTAGCAGCTTGGATGGCCCCTATGGCTACACCTTC. Translation gives CASSLDGPYGYTF.